This T cell receptor beta chain was recorded in a study of blood T cell repertoires in COVID-19. Overall study context: In each case, the material was cDNA or gDNA derived from T cells, B-cell-depleted T cells, or PBMCs.

The table came from immunoSEQ multiplex PCR; TCRdb's copy has only in-frame clones and leaves some out. The sample records roughly 100,000 clones, around 79% being singletons. The TCR sequence derives from a man between 70 and 80 years old with active or convalescent COVID-19. Sequencing was done on a sample of peripheral blood.

The CDR3 DNA reads as TGTGCCACCGCTGTCAAGGCGGGCGGCTCCTACGAGCAGTACTTC. Its protein product is CATAVKAGGSYEQYF. The chain uses TRBV28 and TRBJ2-7, with D tentatively TRBD2 (5 bases). Germline CDR1 MDHEN, CDR2 SYDVKM. The CDR3 length is 15 residues. V lost 10 bases and J lost 0, with 19 bases in between.